The clone carrying this T cell receptor (beta chain) came up many times. Its antigen is unidentified. A single record per CDR3 protein comes from TCRdb applying MiXCR to the 5' RACE reads. The sample has over 110,000 distinct CDR3 sequences; 7.7% are singletons. The data belong to a study of T cells after yellow fever vaccination. The germline V gene encodes CDR1 LGHNA and CDR2 YNFKEQ. The CDR3 consists of 13 residues. Deletions cut 5 bases from V and 5 bases from J, with 13 bases between. Study observations and caveats: In FACS-sorted repertoires, abundant clonotypes from the bulk population could appear as contaminants. Peaking faster, on day 5 versus 15, the secondary response was nonetheless weaker.

Sequencing was performed on CD4+ T cells sorted from PBMCs, taken 5 days after the yellow fever booster vaccination. The clonotype originates from a man in his thirties or forties who received the YFV17D yellow fever vaccine. The V and J genes are TRBV4-2 and TRBJ2-7; D unresolved. DNA of the CDR3: TGTGCCAGCAGCTCGCACCCAGTCGACGAGCAGTACTTC. This gives the protein CASSSHPVDEQYF.